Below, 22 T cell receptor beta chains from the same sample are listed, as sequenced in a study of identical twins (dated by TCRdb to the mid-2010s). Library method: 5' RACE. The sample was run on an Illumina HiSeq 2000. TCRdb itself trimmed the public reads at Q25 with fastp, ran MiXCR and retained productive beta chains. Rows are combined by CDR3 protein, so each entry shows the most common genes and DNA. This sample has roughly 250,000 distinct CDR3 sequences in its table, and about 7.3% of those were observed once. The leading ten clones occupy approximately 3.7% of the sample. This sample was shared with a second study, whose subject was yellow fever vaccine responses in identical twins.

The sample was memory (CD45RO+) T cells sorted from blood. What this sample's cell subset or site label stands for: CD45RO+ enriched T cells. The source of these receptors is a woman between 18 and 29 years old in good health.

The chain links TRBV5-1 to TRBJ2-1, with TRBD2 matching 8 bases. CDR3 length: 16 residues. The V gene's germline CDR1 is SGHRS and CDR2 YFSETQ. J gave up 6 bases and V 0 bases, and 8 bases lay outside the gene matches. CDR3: CASSLVRSGSINEQFF. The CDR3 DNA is TGCGCCAGCAGCTTGGTCCGCAGCGGGAGTATCAATGAGCAGTTCTTC.

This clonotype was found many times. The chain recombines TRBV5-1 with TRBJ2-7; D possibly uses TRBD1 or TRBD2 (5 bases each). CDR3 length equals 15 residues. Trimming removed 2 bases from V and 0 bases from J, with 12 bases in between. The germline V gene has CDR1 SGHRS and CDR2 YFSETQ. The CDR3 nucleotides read TGCGCCAGCAGCTTAGAGGGGCATCGCTCCTACGAGCAGTACTTC. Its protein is CASSLEGHRSYEQYF.

CDR3 bases: TGTGCCAGCAGTTATAATACAGGGGGGTTTTACTATGGCTACACCTTC. Its protein product is CASSYNTGGFYYGYTF. This chain joins TRBV27 and TRBJ1-2; TRBD1 matches 8 bases. The CDR3 is made up of 16 amino acids. Germline CDR1 is MNHEY and CDR2 is SMNVEV (reference sequence). Trimming removed 4 bases from V and 3 bases from J; junction bases left unmatched: 10.

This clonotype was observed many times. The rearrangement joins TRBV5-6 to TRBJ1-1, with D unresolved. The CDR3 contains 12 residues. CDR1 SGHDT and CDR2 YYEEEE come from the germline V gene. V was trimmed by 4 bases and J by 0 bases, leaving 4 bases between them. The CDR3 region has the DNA TGTGCCAGCAGCCGAATGAACACTGAAGCTTTCTTT. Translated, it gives CASSRMNTEAFF. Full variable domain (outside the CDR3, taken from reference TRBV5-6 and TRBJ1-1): DAGVTQSPTHLIKTRGQQVTLRCSPKSGHDTVSWYQQALGQGPQFIFQYYEEEERQRGNFPDRFSGHQFPNYSSELNVNALLLGDSALYLCASSRMNTEAFFGQGTRLTVV.

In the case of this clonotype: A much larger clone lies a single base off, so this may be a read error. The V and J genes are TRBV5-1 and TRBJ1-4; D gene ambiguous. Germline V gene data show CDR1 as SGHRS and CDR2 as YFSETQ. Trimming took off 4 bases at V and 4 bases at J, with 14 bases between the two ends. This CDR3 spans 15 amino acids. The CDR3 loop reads CASSGTAAGNEKLFF. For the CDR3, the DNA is TGCGCCAGCAGCGGTACAGCGGCGGGTAATGAAAAACTGTTTTTT. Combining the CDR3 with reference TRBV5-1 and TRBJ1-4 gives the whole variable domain KAGVTQTPRYLIKTRGQQVTLSCSPISGHRSVSWYQQTPGQGLQFLFEYFSETQRNKGNFPGRFSGRQFSNSRSEMNVSTLELGDSALYLCASSGTAAGNEKLFFGSGTQLSVL.

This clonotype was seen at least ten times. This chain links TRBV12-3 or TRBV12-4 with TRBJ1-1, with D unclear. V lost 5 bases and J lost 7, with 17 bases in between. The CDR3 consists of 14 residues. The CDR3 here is CASSPDPRQSEAFF. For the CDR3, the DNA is TGTGCCAGCAGTCCGGACCCAAGGCAGAGTGAAGCTTTCTTT.

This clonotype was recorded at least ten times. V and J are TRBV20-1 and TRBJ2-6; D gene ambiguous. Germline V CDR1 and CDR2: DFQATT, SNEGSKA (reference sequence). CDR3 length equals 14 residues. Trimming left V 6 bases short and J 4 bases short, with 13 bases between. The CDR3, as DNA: TGCAGTGCCGTGACCGGTTACGGGGCCAACGTCCTGACTTTC. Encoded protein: CSAVTGYGANVLTF.

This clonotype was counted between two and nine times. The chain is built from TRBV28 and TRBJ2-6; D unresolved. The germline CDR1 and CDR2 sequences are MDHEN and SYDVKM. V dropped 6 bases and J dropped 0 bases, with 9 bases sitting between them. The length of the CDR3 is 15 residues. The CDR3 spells CASSTEASGANVLTF. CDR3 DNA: TGTGCCAGCAGCACAGAGGCCTCTGGGGCCAACGTCCTGACTTTC.

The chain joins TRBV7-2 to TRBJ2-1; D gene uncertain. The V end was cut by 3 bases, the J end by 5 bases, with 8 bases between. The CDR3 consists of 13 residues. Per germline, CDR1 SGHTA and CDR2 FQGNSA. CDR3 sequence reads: CASSLGAHNEQFF. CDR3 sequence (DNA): TGTGCCAGCAGCTTGGGTGCCCACAATGAGCAGTTCTTC.

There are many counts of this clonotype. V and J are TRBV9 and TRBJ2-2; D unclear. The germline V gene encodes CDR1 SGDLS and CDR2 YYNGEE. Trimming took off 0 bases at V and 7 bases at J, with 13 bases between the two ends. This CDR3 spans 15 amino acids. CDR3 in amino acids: CASSVVATGGGELFF. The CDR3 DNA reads TGTGCCAGCAGCGTAGTAGCCACCGGCGGCGGGGAGCTGTTTTTT.

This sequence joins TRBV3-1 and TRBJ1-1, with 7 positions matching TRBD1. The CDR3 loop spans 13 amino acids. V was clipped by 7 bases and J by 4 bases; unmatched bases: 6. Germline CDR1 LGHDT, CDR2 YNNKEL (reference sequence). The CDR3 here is CASNRQGGTEAFF. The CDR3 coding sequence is TGTGCCAGCAACCGACAGGGAGGCACTGAAGCTTTCTTT.

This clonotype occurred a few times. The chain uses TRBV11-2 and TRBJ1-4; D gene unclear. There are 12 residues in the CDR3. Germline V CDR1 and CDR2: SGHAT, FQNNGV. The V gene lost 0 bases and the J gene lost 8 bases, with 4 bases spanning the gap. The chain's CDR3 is CASSLEEEKLFF. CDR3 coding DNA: TGTGCCAGCAGCTTAGAAGAAGAAAAACTGTTTTTT.

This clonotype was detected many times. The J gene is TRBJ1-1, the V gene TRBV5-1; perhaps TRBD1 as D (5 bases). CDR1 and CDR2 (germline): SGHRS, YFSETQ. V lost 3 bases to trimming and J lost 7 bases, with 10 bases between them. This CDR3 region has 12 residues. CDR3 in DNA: TGCGCCAGCAGCTCGACCCAGGGTGAAGCTTTCTTT. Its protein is CASSSTQGEAFF.

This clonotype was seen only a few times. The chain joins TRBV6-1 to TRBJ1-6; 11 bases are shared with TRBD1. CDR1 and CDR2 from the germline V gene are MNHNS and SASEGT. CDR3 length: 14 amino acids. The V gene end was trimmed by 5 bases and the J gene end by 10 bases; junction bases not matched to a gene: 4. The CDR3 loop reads CASSTGTGGSPLHF. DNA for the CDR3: TGTGCCAGCAGTACAGGGACAGGGGGGTCACCCCTCCACTTT.

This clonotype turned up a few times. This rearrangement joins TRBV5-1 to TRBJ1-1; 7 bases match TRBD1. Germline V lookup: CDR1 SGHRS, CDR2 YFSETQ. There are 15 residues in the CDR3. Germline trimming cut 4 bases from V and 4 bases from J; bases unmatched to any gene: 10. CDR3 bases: TGCGCCAGCAGCCCGAGGACAGGATGGGGCACTGAAGCTTTCTTT. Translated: CASSPRTGWGTEAFF.

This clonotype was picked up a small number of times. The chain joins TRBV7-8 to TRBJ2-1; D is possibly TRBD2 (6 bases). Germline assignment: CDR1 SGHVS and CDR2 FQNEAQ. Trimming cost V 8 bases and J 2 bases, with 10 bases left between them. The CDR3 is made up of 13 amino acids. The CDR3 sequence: CASQGLTYNEQFF. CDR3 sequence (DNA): TGTGCCAGCCAGGGACTGACCTACAATGAGCAGTTCTTC.

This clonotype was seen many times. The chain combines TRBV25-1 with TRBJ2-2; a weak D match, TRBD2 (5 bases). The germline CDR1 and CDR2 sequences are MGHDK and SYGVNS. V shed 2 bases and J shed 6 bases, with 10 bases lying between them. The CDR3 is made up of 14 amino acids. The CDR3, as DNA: TGTGCCAGCAGTGAACGACCTAGCTCCGGGGAGCTGTTTTTT. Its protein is CASSERPSSGELFF.

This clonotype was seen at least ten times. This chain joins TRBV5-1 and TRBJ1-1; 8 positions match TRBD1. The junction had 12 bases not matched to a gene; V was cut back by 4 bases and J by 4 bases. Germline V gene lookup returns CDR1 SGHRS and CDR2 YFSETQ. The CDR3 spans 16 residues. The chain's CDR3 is CASSKGQGSARTEAFF. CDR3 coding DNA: TGCGCCAGCAGCAAAGGACAGGGATCGGCTCGCACTGAAGCTTTCTTT.

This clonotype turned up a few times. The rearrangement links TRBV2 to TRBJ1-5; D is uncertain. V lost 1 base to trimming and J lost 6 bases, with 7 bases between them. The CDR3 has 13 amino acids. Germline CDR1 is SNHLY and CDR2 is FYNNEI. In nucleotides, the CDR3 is TGTGCCAGCAGTGAAGAGGAGTCTCAGCCCCAGCATTTT. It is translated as CASSEEESQPQHF.

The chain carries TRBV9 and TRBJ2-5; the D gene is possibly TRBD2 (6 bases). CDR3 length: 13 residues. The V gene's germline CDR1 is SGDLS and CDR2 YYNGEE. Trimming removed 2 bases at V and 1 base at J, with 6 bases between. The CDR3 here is CASSVGLQETQYF. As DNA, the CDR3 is TGTGCCAGCAGCGTGGGACTCCAAGAGACCCAGTACTTC.

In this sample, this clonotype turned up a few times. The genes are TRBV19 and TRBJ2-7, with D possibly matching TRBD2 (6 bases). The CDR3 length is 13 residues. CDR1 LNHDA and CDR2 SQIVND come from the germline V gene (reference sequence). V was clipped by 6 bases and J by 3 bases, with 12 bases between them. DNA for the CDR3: TGTGCCAGTAGCCCCAGGCGGGACTACGAGCAGTACTTC. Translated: CASSPRRDYEQYF.

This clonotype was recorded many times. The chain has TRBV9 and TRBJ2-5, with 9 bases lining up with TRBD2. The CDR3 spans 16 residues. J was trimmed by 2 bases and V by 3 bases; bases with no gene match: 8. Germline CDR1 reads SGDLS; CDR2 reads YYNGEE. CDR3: CASSDRLADSQETQYF. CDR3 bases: TGTGCCAGCAGCGACCGACTAGCGGATTCACAAGAGACCCAGTACTTC.